This T cell receptor (beta chain) was captured by sequencing in a study of neurological immune-mediated disorders (dated by TCRdb to between 2018 and 2021). About the investigation overall: Peripheral blood TCR-beta repertoires from patients with HTLV-I-associated myelopathy (HAM/TSP), patients with multiple sclerosis, and healthy controls were compared in the study using UMI-based sequencing. Longitudinal samples, technical triplicates and paired sorted CD4+ and CD8+ T-cell subsets, alongside PBMC samples, were included among the approximately 110 TCR-beta libraries. Longitudinal HAM/TSP and healthy donors were sampled at 3 time-points each (about 3-40 month intervals). The cohort included some 70 subjects: roughly 14 with HAM/TSP, about 34 with multiple sclerosis, and 20 or so healthy controls.

This clonotype was recorded many times. Its antigen remains undetermined. Within one base of it there is no much larger clone, and no base qualities were kept. The trim is 0 bases for V and 8 bases for J, with a gap of 10 bases between the germline ends. Per the germline V gene, MDHEN is the CDR1 and SYDVKM is the CDR2. The CDR3 numbers 13 residues from cysteine through phenylalanine. Left in the record is the CDR3 DNA by itself, 39 bases read in frame from the first base. To synthesize cDNA, template-switch 5'RACE was performed with a primer carrying a 10-nucleotide random unique molecular identifier so that each TCR transcript was tagged. Each sequencing run produced over 170 million TCR-beta sequences covering 15-18 subjects. Total RNA was extracted with the RNeasy kit. TCR-beta VDJ regions were amplified with primers for the TCR constant region and the 5'RACE anchor, using the KAPA Real-time Library Amplification kit. Sample indexes and Illumina adaptors were added in a first PCR, and a second PCR then increased library yield. After purification with Ampure beads, the TCR product of roughly 650 bp was size-selected on a 2% E-gel SizeSelection system. Before pooling, library quality was assessed on a Bioanalyzer, concentration was determined with Qubit, and library quantification was performed with the Kapa Library Quantification kit. An Illumina HiSeq 2500 was used to sequence the libraries paired-end at 2 x 150 bp. To increase sequence diversity, roughly 24-32% phiX was spiked into each library pool. The authors' analysis ran thus. Quality-filtered reads were processed with the UMI-based MiGEC pipeline, and over 90% of raw TCR sequences were removed by the MiGEC pipeline during error correction. IMGT germline references were used for aligning VDJ genes, and each clonotype was defined as a unique CDR3 amino acid sequence together with its V-J genes. VDJtools evaluated clonal expansion, Shannon diversity and CDR3 relatedness (CalcPairwiseDistances, ClusterSamples); CLCbio workbench built phylogenetic trees. Clones with at least 8 unique UMIs were defined as expanded, with this threshold being based on coefficient-of-variation modelling across technical triplicates. The public reads were reanalyzed by TCRdb: fastp trimming at Q25, MiXCR alignment, in-frame beta chains only. Under each unique CDR3 protein, matching rows form one entry showing the most common genes and DNA. TCRdb assigned the V and J calls; the authors' analysis was not used. This sample lists 70,000 to 75,000 distinct CDR3 sequences; roughly an eighth were detected once. The ten largest clones take up around 4.6% of the sample.

Reading the label with the study, this specimen's time point is: longitudinal time-point 1 (baseline). For unsorted PBMC libraries, 2 million PBMCs were used after storage in RNAlater at -80 degrees C until RNA extraction. Peripheral blood was subjected to Ficoll-Hypaque density gradient centrifugation to isolate PBMCs, which were then cryopreserved in liquid nitrogen. General conclusions and limits of the study: Across subjects, expanded clones never shared an identical CDR3 amino acid sequence, which suggests that the TCR-beta repertoires in every group were private. TCR clonal expansion was highest in HAM/TSP patients and lowest in MS patients, with MS patients falling below even healthy controls.

The chain links TRBV28 with TRBJ2-5, with the D segment identity uncertain. The receptor comes from a female donor with HTLV-1-associated myelopathy (HAM/TSP). The sample was PBMCs. The nucleotide sequence is given as TGTGCCAGCAGTTTATGGCCAATTGGAACCCAGTACTTC. It is translated as CASSLWPIGTQYF. When the CDR3 is completed using the reference TRBV28 and TRBJ2-5 genes on either side, the full variable domain is DVKVTQSSRYLVKRTGEKVFLECVQDMDHENMFWYRQDPGLGLRLIYFSYDVKMKEKGDIPEGYSVSREKKERFSLILESASTNQTSMYLCASSLWPIGTQYFGPGTRLLVL.